This T cell receptor beta chain stems from a study of blood T cells in healthy people across ages. General study points: Naive T cell percentage strongly correlated with TCR beta diversity. CMV status of donors was not determined, possibly confounding expanded clonotype changes. Age brought a roughly linear fall in TCR beta diversity measured per million T cells.

This CDR3 is 15 amino acids long. Germline V gene lookup returns CDR1 SGDLS and CDR2 YYNGEE. V dropped 4 bases and J dropped 2 bases, with 13 bases sitting between them. Each sample provided at least 6 micrograms of extracted total RNA. The sample holds a few counts of this clonotype. Its antigen is still unknown. Alongside a J-beta primer mix, a sample-barcoded 5' primer served in a second PCR lasting about 7 to 12 cycles. TCRdb re-called the 5' RACE reads with MiXCR, one entry per CDR3 protein. Seen here are 1,300,000 or so distinct CDR3 sequences, approximately 60% observed once, and the top ten hold approximately 7%.

This sequence joins TRBV9 and TRBJ2-1, with D maybe TRBD2 (6 bases). This receptor was identified in a man aged 18 to 29 in good health. What was sequenced was blood. The CDR3 nucleotides are TGTGCCAGCAGCCCGTGGGACTTCCCCTACAATGAGCAGTTCTTC. This encodes CASSPWDFPYNEQFF.